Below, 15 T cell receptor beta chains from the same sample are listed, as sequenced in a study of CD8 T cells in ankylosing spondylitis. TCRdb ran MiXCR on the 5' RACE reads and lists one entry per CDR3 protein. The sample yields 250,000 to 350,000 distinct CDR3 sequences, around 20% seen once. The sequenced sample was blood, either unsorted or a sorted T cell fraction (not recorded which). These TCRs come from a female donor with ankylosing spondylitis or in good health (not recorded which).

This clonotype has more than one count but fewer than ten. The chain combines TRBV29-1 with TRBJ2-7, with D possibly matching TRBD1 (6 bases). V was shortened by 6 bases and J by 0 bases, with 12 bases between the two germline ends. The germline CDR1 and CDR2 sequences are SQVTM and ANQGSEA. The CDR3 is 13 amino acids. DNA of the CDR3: TGCAGCGTGGGGGCAAGGAGCTCCTACGAGCAGTACTTC. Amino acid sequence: CSVGARSSYEQYF.

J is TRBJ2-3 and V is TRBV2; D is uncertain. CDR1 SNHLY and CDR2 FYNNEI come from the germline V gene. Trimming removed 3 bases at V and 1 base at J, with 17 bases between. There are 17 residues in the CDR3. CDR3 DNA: TGTGCCAGCAGTGAGGGTCAGCTCCTCAAAGGCACAGATACGCAGTATTTT. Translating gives CASSEGQLLKGTDTQYF.

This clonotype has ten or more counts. CDR3 sequence reads: CATSDRTSGGDEQFF. DNA for the CDR3: TGTGCCACCAGTGACAGGACTAGCGGGGGAGATGAGCAGTTCTTC. The chain employs TRBV24-1 and TRBJ2-1, with TRBD2 matching over 13 bases. With 4 bases clipped from V and 8 bases from J, the junction kept 4 bases outside the gene matches. This CDR3 is 15 amino acids long. The germline gives CDR1 KGHDR, CDR2 SFDVKD.

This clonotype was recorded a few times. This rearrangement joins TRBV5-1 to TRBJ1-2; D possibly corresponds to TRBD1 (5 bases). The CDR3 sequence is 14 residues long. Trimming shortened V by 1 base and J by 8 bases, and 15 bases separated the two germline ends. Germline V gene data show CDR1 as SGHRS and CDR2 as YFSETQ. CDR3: CASSLRQEGSGYTF. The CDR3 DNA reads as TGCGCCAGCAGCTTGAGGCAGGAGGGGAGCGGCTACACCTTC.

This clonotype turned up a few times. CDR3 bases: TGTGCCATCAGTGAGCTGGACAGGGGGAATCAGCCCCAGCATTTT. Residues: CAISELDRGNQPQHF. V usage is TRBV10-3 and J usage is TRBJ1-5; 10 bases line up with TRBD1. This CDR3 comprises 15 residues. J was trimmed by 4 bases and V by 2 bases; bases with no gene match: 2. Germline-derived CDR1 and CDR2 are ENHRY and SYGVKD.

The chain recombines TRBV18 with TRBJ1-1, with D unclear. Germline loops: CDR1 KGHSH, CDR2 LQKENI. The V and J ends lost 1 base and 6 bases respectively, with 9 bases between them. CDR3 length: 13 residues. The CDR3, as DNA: TGTGCCAGCTCACCACAGTCTTGGGCTGAAGCTTTCTTT. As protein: CASSPQSWAEAFF.

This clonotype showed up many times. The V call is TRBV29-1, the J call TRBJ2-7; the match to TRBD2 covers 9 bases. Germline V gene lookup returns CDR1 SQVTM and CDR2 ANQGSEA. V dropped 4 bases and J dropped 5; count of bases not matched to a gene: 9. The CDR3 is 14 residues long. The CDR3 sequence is CSVARTSDPDEQYF. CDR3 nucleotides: TGCAGCGTTGCTAGGACTAGCGATCCCGACGAGCAGTACTTC.

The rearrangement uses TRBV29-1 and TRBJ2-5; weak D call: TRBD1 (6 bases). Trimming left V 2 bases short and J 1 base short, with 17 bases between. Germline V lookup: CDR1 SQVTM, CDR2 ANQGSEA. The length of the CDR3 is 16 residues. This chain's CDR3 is CSVESIPGHLQETQYF. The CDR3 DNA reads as TGCAGCGTTGAATCAATTCCGGGACACCTCCAAGAGACCCAGTACTTC.

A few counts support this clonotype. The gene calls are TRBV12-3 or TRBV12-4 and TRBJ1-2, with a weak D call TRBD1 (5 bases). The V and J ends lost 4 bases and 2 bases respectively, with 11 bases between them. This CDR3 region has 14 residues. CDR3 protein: CASSSRGENYGYTF. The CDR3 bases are TGTGCCAGCAGTTCTCGGGGGGAAAACTATGGCTACACCTTC.

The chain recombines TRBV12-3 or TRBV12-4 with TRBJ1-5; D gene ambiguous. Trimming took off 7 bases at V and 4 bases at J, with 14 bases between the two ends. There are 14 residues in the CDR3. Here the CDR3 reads CASTLRRSNQPQHF. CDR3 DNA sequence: TGTGCCAGCACCCTACGGAGATCGAATCAGCCCCAGCATTTT.

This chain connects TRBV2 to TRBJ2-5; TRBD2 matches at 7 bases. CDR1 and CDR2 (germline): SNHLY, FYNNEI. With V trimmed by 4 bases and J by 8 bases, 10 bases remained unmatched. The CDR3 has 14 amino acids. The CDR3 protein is CASSGLGGRETQYF. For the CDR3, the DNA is TGTGCCAGCAGTGGGCTTGGCGGGAGAGAAACCCAGTACTTC.

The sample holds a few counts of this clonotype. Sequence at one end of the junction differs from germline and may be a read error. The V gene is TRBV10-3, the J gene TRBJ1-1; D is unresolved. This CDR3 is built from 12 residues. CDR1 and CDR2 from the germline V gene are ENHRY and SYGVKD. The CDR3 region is CATSLRESEAFF. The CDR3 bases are TGTGCCACCAGTTTGCGGGAGTCTGAAGCTTTCTTT.

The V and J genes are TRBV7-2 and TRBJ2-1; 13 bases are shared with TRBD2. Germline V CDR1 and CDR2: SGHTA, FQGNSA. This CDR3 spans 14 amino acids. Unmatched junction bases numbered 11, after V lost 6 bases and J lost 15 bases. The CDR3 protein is CASSPGLAGARGFF. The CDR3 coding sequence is TGTGCCAGCAGTCCTGGACTAGCGGGGGCCAGGGGGTTCTTC.

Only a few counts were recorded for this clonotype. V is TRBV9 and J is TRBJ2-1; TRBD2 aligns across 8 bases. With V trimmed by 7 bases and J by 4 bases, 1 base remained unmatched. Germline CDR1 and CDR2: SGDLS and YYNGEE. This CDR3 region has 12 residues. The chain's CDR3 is CASSGGYNEQFF. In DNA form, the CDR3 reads TGTGCCAGCTCGGGGGGGTACAATGAGCAGTTCTTC.

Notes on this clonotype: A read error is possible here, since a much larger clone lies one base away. CDR3 amino acids: CASTPNEKLFF. DNA for the CDR3: TGTGCCAGCACCCCCAATGAAAAACTGTTTTTT. V and J are TRBV6-1 and TRBJ1-4; D unclear. Looked up from germline, CDR1 is MNHNS and CDR2 is SASEGT. CDR3 length: 11 residues. The ends were cut back, 7 bases at V and 5 bases at J, with 5 bases in the middle.